A selection of T cell receptor beta chains follows, all from one sample in a study of Ad26.COV2.S vaccination and SARS-CoV-2 variants. TCRdb's copy holds only in-frame clones and misses some; the assay was immunoSEQ multiplex PCR. The sample contains approximately 460,000 clones, about 88% of which appear only once. This specimen was peripheral blood, taken in a trial of Ad26.COV2.S vaccine versus placebo. These receptors originate from a person aged 18-65 years who received the Ad26.COV2.S COVID-19 vaccine or a placebo. Each CDR3 is given with its conserved first and last residue. A D gene is named only where the DNA matches it firmly. Size is stated for part of the rows, as once, few or many counts, or as a class when the clone is expanded.

TRBD1,TRBV2,.,TRBJ2-7,TGTGCCAGCAGACGGACAGGGACCGAGCAGTACTTC,CASRRTGTEQYF
TRBD1,TRBV18,.,TRBJ2-3,TGTGCCAGCTCACCTGGGCAGGGGGGCACAGATACGCAGTATTTT,CASSPGQGGTDTQYF
.,TRBV7-6,.,TRBJ1-1,TGTGCCAGCAGCTTAGCGGGGGAGGGGATCGCTGAAGCTTTCTTT,CASSLAGEGIAEAFF
.,TRBV6-5,few,TRBJ1-1,TGTGCCAGCAGGGTAACAACCTACACTGAAGCTTTCTTT,CASRVTTYTEAFF
.,TRBV7-8,.,TRBJ1-1,TGTGCCAGCAGCCCCGCGACAGAGAACACTGAAGCTTTCTTT,CASSPATENTEAFF
.,TRBV5-4,once,TRBJ2-2,TGTGCCAGCAGCTTGGTCGGCACCACCGGGGAGCTGTTTTTT,CASSLVGTTGELFF
TRBD2,TRBV28,once,TRBJ2-7,TGTGCCAGCAGCGGACTAGCGGGACCTTACGAGCAGTACTTC,CASSGLAGPYEQYF
.,TRBV10-3,.,TRBJ1-1,TGTGCCATCAGTGAGGCAGTATCCTTGACCATGAACACTGAAGCTTTCTTT,CAISEAVSLTMNTEAFF
.,TRBV4-2,few,TRBJ1-3,TGTGCCAGCAGCCGGGCAGGTGGAAACACCATATATTTT,CASSRAGGNTIYF
.,TRBV5-8,.,TRBJ2-3,TGTGCCAGCAGCTTGGATCTGGGGCGCGTAGATACGCAGTATTTT,CASSLDLGRVDTQYF
.,TRBV28,few,TRBJ1-1,TGTGCCAGCAGAACCGGAGACATCATGAACACTGAAGCTTTCTTT,CASRTGDIMNTEAFF
.,TRBV5-1,.,TRBJ2-3,TGCGCCAGCAGCTCACTTGGAGAAGATACGCAGTATTTT,CASSSLGEDTQYF
.,TRBV5-1,.,TRBJ1-1,TGCGCCAGCAGCTCCTGGATGAACACTGAAGCTTTCTTT,CASSSWMNTEAFF
TRBD2,TRBV4-1,.,TRBJ2-7,TGCGCCAGCAGCCAAACGGGAGGGCGGGGTTACGAGCAGTACTTC,CASSQTGGRGYEQYF
TRBD2,TRBV19,few,TRBJ2-7,TGTGCCAGTAGTATAGGGACTAGTCACGAGCAGTACTTC,CASSIGTSHEQYF
.,TRBV11-2,.,TRBJ2-3,TGTGCCAGCAGCTTAGGGGGGGTTCCCTTCACAGATACGCAGTATTTT,CASSLGGVPFTDTQYF
.,TRBV24-1,.,TRBJ2-5,TGTGCCACCAGTGATTTCGGGATGGCAACTACCCCCGAGACCCAGTACTTC,CATSDFGMATTPETQYF
.,TRBV6-2/TRBV6-3,.,TRBJ1-5,TGTGCCAGCAGCCCAATCACCCGGGGACGGTATCAGCCCCAGCATTTT,CASSPITRGRYQPQHF
.,TRBV7-8,.,TRBJ2-2,TGTGCCAGCAGCTTATCCCTTGCGGGGACAGCGATGAACACCGGGGAGCTGTTTTTT,CASSLSLAGTAMNTGELFF
.,TRBV6-1,.,TRBJ2-5,TGTGCCAGCAGTGACGGAGGCTTCAAGGAGACCCAGTACTTC,CASSDGGFKETQYF
.,TRBV18,.,TRBJ2-1,TGTGCCAGCTCACCATGGTCCGGGAGCTCCTACAATGAGCAGTTCTTC,CASSPWSGSSYNEQFF
.,TRBV5-1,.,TRBJ2-7,TGCGCCAGCAGCTTGGAAGGTCAGGGTTCCTACGAGCAGTACTTC,CASSLEGQGSYEQYF
TRBD1,TRBV7-9,once,TRBJ2-3,TGTGCCAGCAGCCCACGGACAGGCCCCCTGGGCACAGATACGCAGTATTTT,CASSPRTGPLGTDTQYF